A single sample is the source of the 21 T cell receptor beta chains below, sequenced in a study of regulatory T cells in long-lasting Graves disease. Building the TCR beta libraries relied on iRepertoire HTBI primers, and CDR3 regions underwent Arm-PCR. One entry per CDR3 protein, called by TCRdb with MiXCR from the multiplex PCR reads. The sample lists around 470,000 distinct CDR3 sequences, around 15% occurring once. The time point denotes: newly diagnosed GD, antithyroid drugs for less than 3 months. Extracted PBMC RNA gave rise to the TCR library. Another study also made use of these data, one on T cells in Graves' hyperthyroidism and ophthalmopathy.

This sample comprised peripheral blood mononuclear cells (PBMCs), obtained at new diagnosis, from a patient treated with antithyroid drugs. Source of these receptors: a woman between 50 and 59 years old with Graves disease.

The table lists this clonotype with many counts. The J gene is TRBJ2-2, the V gene TRBV28; D is unclear. Trimming took off 8 bases at V and 5 bases at J, with 6 bases between the two ends. The CDR3 covers 11 residues. Germline-derived CDR1 and CDR2 are MDHEN and SYDVKM. The CDR3 coding sequence is TGTGCCAGCCATTATACCGGGGAGCTGTTTTTT. It codes for CASHYTGELFF.

This clonotype occurred many times. The chain has TRBV6-2 or TRBV6-3 and TRBJ1-4; D is undetermined. CDR1 and CDR2 (germline): MNHEY, SVGEGT. CDR3 length: 14 residues. V lost 2 bases and J lost 6, with 10 bases in between. CDR3 nucleotides: TGTGCCAGCAGTTACAGGCAGGAGGATGAAAAACTGTTTTTT. As protein: CASSYRQEDEKLFF.

This clonotype came up many times. The V call is TRBV27, the J call TRBJ1-2; D is ambiguous. Trimming took 5 bases from V and 0 from J, leaving 19 bases between them. CDR1 is MNHEY, CDR2 SMNVEV, per germline (reference sequence). The CDR3 has 17 residues. The CDR3 loop reads CASSKRVPGKTNYGYTF. Written as DNA, the CDR3 is TGTGCCAGCAGTAAAAGAGTCCCCGGGAAAACTAACTATGGCTACACCTTC.

In the case of this clonotype: This likely came from a read error, as a far larger clone is one base away. The chain uses TRBV7-9 and TRBJ2-5; D is unclear. V was pared by 5 bases and J by 13 bases, with 14 bases between. Germline V lookup: CDR1 SEHNR, CDR2 FQNEAQ (reference sequence). The CDR3 has 11 residues. CDR3 region: CASSQNERGYF. The DNA for the CDR3 is TGTGCCAGCAGCCAAAACGAGCGAGGGTACTTC.

This chain links TRBV10-3 with TRBJ2-2; no clear D gene. The ends were cut back, 4 bases at V and 2 bases at J, with 5 bases in the middle. CDR1 and CDR2 (germline): ENHRY, SYGVKD. The CDR3 loop spans 13 amino acids. CDR3 amino acids: CAISGSNTGELFF. The CDR3 region has the DNA TGTGCCATCAGTGGGAGTAACACCGGGGAGCTGTTTTTT.

This clonotype was observed a handful of times. The genes are TRBV5-1 and TRBJ1-1; D gene ambiguous. Germline V gene sequence: CDR1 SGHRS, CDR2 YFSETQ. The CDR3 totals 15 residues. Trimming pared 2 bases from V and 3 bases from J, leaving 14 bases between. CDR3 region: CASSFWASRDTEAFF. The CDR3 DNA reads TGCGCCAGCAGCTTTTGGGCCTCTCGGGACACTGAAGCTTTCTTT. Full variable domain (rest looked up from reference TRBV5-1 and TRBJ1-1): KAGVTQTPRYLIKTRGQQVTLSCSPISGHRSVSWYQQTPGQGLQFLFEYFSETQRNKGNFPGRFSGRQFSNSRSEMNVSTLELGDSALYLCASSFWASRDTEAFFGQGTRLTVV.

This clonotype came up many times. At one of its ends the junction is not consistent with the germline gene, which may arise from a read error. The chain recombines TRBV12-3 or TRBV12-4 with TRBJ2-7, with 7 bases that match TRBD1. This CDR3 is 12 amino acids long. CDR3 in amino acids: CASSLSRDSVIF. CDR3 nucleotide sequence: TGTGCCAGCAGTTTATCCCGGGACAGCGTGATATTC.

V gene TRBV7-8 combines with J gene TRBJ2-3, with a possible D match to TRBD2 (5 bases). Germline loops: CDR1 SGHVS, CDR2 FQNEAQ. This CDR3 is 16 amino acids long. The ends were cut back, 0 bases at V and 0 bases at J, with 10 bases in the middle. The CDR3 DNA follows: TGTGCCAGCAGCTTAGCGCGGGCGACTAGCACAGATACGCAGTATTTT. It yields the protein CASSLARATSTDTQYF.

This clonotype appeared many times. The gene calls are TRBV30 and TRBJ2-1; TRBD2 matches at 8 bases. This CDR3 is built from 16 residues. The V and J ends lost 1 base and 0 bases, in that order; junction bases with no gene match: 5. CDR1 is GTSNPN and CDR2 is SVGIG in the germline V gene (reference sequence). The CDR3 is CAWSGRLAISYNEQFF. CDR3 DNA sequence: TGTGCCTGGAGTGGTCGACTAGCGATCTCCTACAATGAGCAGTTCTTC. Based on the CDR3 plus reference TRBV30 and TRBJ2-1, the full variable domain is SQTIHQWPATLVQPVGSPLSLECTVEGTSNPNLYWYRQAAGRGLQLLFYSVGIGQISSEVPQNLSASRPQDRQFILSSKKLLLSDSGFYLCAWSGRLAISYNEQFFGPGTRLTVL.

The table lists this clonotype with a few counts. The chain recombines TRBV5-1 with TRBJ1-4; D possibly corresponds to TRBD1 (5 bases). Trimming stripped 4 bases from V and 8 bases from J, with 15 bases between. This CDR3 is built from 14 residues. CDR1 and CDR2 from the germline V gene are SGHRS and YFSETQ. The CDR3 sequence: CASSDQAGEEKLFF. The CDR3 nucleotides read TGCGCCAGCAGCGACCAAGCGGGGGAGGAAAAACTGTTTTTT.

This clonotype was counted at least ten times. The chain couples TRBV28 to TRBJ1-2; TRBD1 matches 7 bases. J lost 4 bases, V lost 7 bases, and 9 bases had no gene match. The CDR3 contains 14 residues. CDR1 and CDR2 from the germline V gene are MDHEN and SYDVKM. The CDR3 here is CASKRQGSGYGYTF. The CDR3 DNA sequence: TGTGCCAGCAAACGACAGGGAAGCGGCTATGGCTACACCTTC.

About this clonotype itself: One end of the junction is discordant with germline, which a read error may explain. This chain uses TRBV5-1 with TRBJ1-1; a possible D gene is TRBD1 (6 bases). This CDR3 region has 13 residues. Per the germline V gene, CDR1 is SGHRS and CDR2 is YFSETQ. In nucleotides, the CDR3 is TGCGCCAGCAGCGGGGGCGAGGGGACTACCAGTTTCTTC. Encoded protein: CASSGGEGTTSFF. Full variable domain (missing parts from reference TRBV5-1 and TRBJ1-1): KAGVTQTPRYLIKTRGQQVTLSCSPISGHRSVSWYQQTPGQGLQFLFEYFSETQRNKGNFPGRFSGRQFSNSRSEMNVSTLELGDSALYLCASSGGEGTTSFFGQGTRLTVV.

This clonotype was picked up many times. V usage is TRBV11-3 and J usage is TRBJ2-1, with TRBD1 identical over 8 bases. The CDR3 is 15 amino acids. The junction had 8 bases not matched to a gene; V was cut back by 5 bases and J by 5 bases. CDR1 SGHNT and CDR2 YENEEA come from the germline V gene. The CDR3 here is CASSMGQDFNNEQFF. DNA of the CDR3: TGTGCCAGCAGCATGGGACAGGACTTTAACAATGAGCAGTTCTTC.

This clonotype was picked up many times. The genes are TRBV5-1 and TRBJ1-1; 9 nucleotides line up with TRBD1. The CDR3 loop spans 15 amino acids. Trimming removed 4 bases from V and 3 bases from J; junction bases left unmatched: 7. From germline, CDR1 is SGHRS and CDR2 YFSETQ. Written as DNA, the CDR3 is TGCGCCAGCAGCATAGGGACAGGGCAAGACACTGAAGCTTTCTTT. Protein: CASSIGTGQDTEAFF. Full variable domain (missing parts from reference TRBV5-1 and TRBJ1-1): KAGVTQTPRYLIKTRGQQVTLSCSPISGHRSVSWYQQTPGQGLQFLFEYFSETQRNKGNFPGRFSGRQFSNSRSEMNVSTLELGDSALYLCASSIGTGQDTEAFFGQGTRLTVV.

Only a few counts were recorded for this clonotype. The CDR3 protein is CASSRTGLNEQFF. DNA of the CDR3: TGTGCCAGTAGTAGAACAGGTCTCAATGAGCAGTTCTTC. The rearrangement uses TRBV19 and TRBJ2-1, with D perhaps matching TRBD1 (5 bases). CDR3 length equals 13 residues. Germline V gives CDR1 LNHDA, CDR2 SQIVND (reference sequence). V lost 4 bases and J lost 6, with 10 bases in between.

V and J are TRBV7-3 and TRBJ2-6; D is tentatively TRBD1 or TRBD2 (5 bases each). The V and J ends lost 4 bases and 0 bases respectively, with 10 bases between them. CDR3 size: 16 residues. Germline CDR1 reads SGHTA; CDR2 reads FQGTGA. The CDR3 bases are TGTGCCAGCAGCTCGGGACGAGACTCTGGGGCCAACGTCCTGACTTTC. Amino acid sequence: CASSSGRDSGANVLTF.

This clonotype was seen at least ten times. The genes are TRBV6-5 and TRBJ2-5, with a tentative D call TRBD1 (6 bases). V gave up 4 bases and J gave up 0 bases, with 12 bases separating them. Germline V CDR1 and CDR2: MNHEY, SVGAGI. There are 15 residues in the CDR3. The CDR3 here is CASSLGTQYQETQYF. CDR3 in DNA: TGTGCCAGCAGTTTGGGGACACAATACCAAGAGACCCAGTACTTC.

This clonotype has only a few counts. The chain links TRBV25-1 to TRBJ1-2; 9 bases align to TRBD1. Trimming at V came to 4 bases and at J to 4 bases, leaving 7 bases not matched to a gene. CDR3 size: 15 residues. Germline V gives CDR1 MGHDK, CDR2 SYGVNS. CDR3 coding DNA: TGTGCCAGCAGTGCACCGGGACAGGGTACCTATGGCTACACCTTC. Protein sequence: CASSAPGQGTYGYTF.

This clonotype has a handful of counts. The V call is TRBV20-1, the J call TRBJ2-1; TRBD2 aligns across 8 bases. The CDR3 runs to 16 residues. With V trimmed by 0 bases and J by 3 bases, 7 bases remained unmatched. Germline V gives CDR1 DFQATT, CDR2 SNEGSKA (reference sequence). CDR3 in DNA: TGCAGTGCTAGAGATGGAGGCCTAGCGGGCTACAATGAGCAGTTCTTC. This gives the protein CSARDGGLAGYNEQFF.

This clonotype was seen more than once but under ten times. This sequence joins TRBV27 and TRBJ1-2; a possible D gene is TRBD1 (5 bases). V was trimmed by 3 bases and J by 5 bases, leaving 16 bases between them. The CDR3 contains 15 residues. Germline CDR1 is MNHEY and CDR2 is SMNVEV (reference sequence). CDR3 amino acids: CASSLRGVGGYGYTF. CDR3 bases: TGTGCCAGCAGTTTGCGCGGGGTGGGGGGTTATGGCTACACCTTC.

This clonotype was observed a handful of times. The gene calls are TRBV20-1 and TRBJ2-1, with TRBD2 as a possible D gene (6 bases). Per the germline V gene, CDR1 is DFQATT and CDR2 is SNEGSKA (reference sequence). V gave up 7 bases and J gave up 6 bases, with 16 bases separating them. The CDR3 is 13 amino acids. The DNA of the CDR3 is TGCAGTGTACGCGGGACCCCTTTCAATGAGCAGTTCTTC. It specifies CSVRGTPFNEQFF.